The rows below give T cell receptor beta chains drawn from one sample of a study of T-cell memory formation after mild COVID-19. A single record per CDR3 protein comes from TCRdb applying MiXCR to the 5' RACE reads. The data show roughly 280,000 distinct CDR3 sequences, about 17% seen once. The specimen was PBMCs or a T cell subset sorted from them (not recorded which). Source of these receptors: a man between 18 and 29 years old who had mild COVID-19 (a few samples of this study predate the infection). Cell type and time point are not known. Each CDR3 is given with its conserved first and last residue. The order of the fields is clone size, D gene, V gene, J gene, CDR3 DNA, CDR3 protein. The D gene is left open where the match is weak. A row's size may be missing; if present it is once, few, many or a size class.

clone_size: few; d_call: TRBD1; v_call: TRBV4-3; j_call: TRBJ1-2; cdr3_nt: TGCGCCAGCAGCCAAGAGATACAGGGGAGCTATGGCTACACCTTC; cdr3_aa: CASSQEIQGSYGYTF
clone_size: .; d_call: .; v_call: TRBV5-1; j_call: TRBJ2-3; cdr3_nt: TGCGCCAGCAGCTTGGAGAGAAATACGCAGTATTTT; cdr3_aa: CASSLERNTQYF
clone_size: few; d_call: .; v_call: TRBV7-9; j_call: TRBJ2-6; cdr3_nt: TGTGCCAGCAGCCCTGGCGGATATGGGGCCAACGTCCTGACTTTC; cdr3_aa: CASSPGGYGANVLTF
clone_size: .; d_call: .; v_call: TRBV12-5; j_call: TRBJ2-3; cdr3_nt: TGTGCTAGTGGTACCAGGGGTCCCACAGATACGCAGTATTTT; cdr3_aa: CASGTRGPTDTQYF
clone_size: .; d_call: .; v_call: TRBV7-2; j_call: TRBJ2-1; cdr3_nt: TGTGCCAGCAGCTTAGTTCGAGGCACCCCAGGGAATGAGCAGTTCTTC; cdr3_aa: CASSLVRGTPGNEQFF
clone_size: .; d_call: TRBD2; v_call: TRBV11-2; j_call: TRBJ2-3; cdr3_nt: TGTGCCAGCAGCTCGGTCCCCCGGACTAGCGGGGGGGATACGCAGTATTTT; cdr3_aa: CASSSVPRTSGGDTQYF
clone_size: many; d_call: .; v_call: TRBV20-1; j_call: TRBJ1-5; cdr3_nt: TGCAGTGCCGCCGGCAGCAATCAGCCCCAGCATTTT; cdr3_aa: CSAAGSNQPQHF
clone_size: few; d_call: .; v_call: TRBV2; j_call: TRBJ1-5; cdr3_nt: TGTGCCAGCAGTGAAATCGGGCGTCAACAGCCCCAGCATTTT; cdr3_aa: CASSEIGRQQPQHF
clone_size: many; d_call: .; v_call: TRBV7-9; j_call: TRBJ2-4; cdr3_nt: TGTGCCAGCAGCTTTGGCGGTAGTCAGTACTTC; cdr3_aa: CASSFGGSQYF
clone_size: .; d_call: TRBD1; v_call: TRBV4-3; j_call: TRBJ1-3; cdr3_nt: TGCGCCAGCAGCCAAGCCGGGACAGCTGGAAACACCATATATTTT; cdr3_aa: CASSQAGTAGNTIYF
clone_size: .; d_call: .; v_call: TRBV2; j_call: TRBJ1-1; cdr3_nt: TGTGCCAGCACGGGCAGGGGGAACACTGAAGCTTTCTTT; cdr3_aa: CASTGRGNTEAFF
clone_size: .; d_call: .; v_call: TRBV5-6; j_call: TRBJ1-2; cdr3_nt: TGTGCCAGCAGCTTGGGGAACATACCGAATAACTATGGCTACACCTTC; cdr3_aa: CASSLGNIPNNYGYTF
clone_size: .; d_call: .; v_call: TRBV6-5; j_call: TRBJ1-5; cdr3_nt: TGTGCCAGCAGTTACTCGAGGGGTGTCGGTGACACACAGCAGCCCCAGCATTTT; cdr3_aa: CASSYSRGVGDTQQPQHF
clone_size: few; d_call: .; v_call: TRBV4-3; j_call: TRBJ2-5; cdr3_nt: TGCGCCAGCAGCCATCGACGGGGCGGGTACCAAGAGACCCAGTACTTC; cdr3_aa: CASSHRRGGYQETQYF
clone_size: .; d_call: TRBD1; v_call: TRBV7-2; j_call: TRBJ2-5; cdr3_nt: TGTGCCAGCAGCCGTGGGACAGATCCAACCCAAGAGACCCAGTACTTC; cdr3_aa: CASSRGTDPTQETQYF
clone_size: .; d_call: .; v_call: TRBV3-1; j_call: TRBJ2-5; cdr3_nt: TGTGCCAGCAGCAGGACACATCAAGAGACCCAGTACTTC; cdr3_aa: CASSRTHQETQYF
clone_size: few; d_call: .; v_call: TRBV4-3; j_call: TRBJ2-1; cdr3_nt: TGCGCCAGCAGCCAAGATTCACCTGAGCAGTTCTTC; cdr3_aa: CASSQDSPEQFF
clone_size: .; d_call: TRBD2; v_call: TRBV15; j_call: TRBJ2-3; cdr3_nt: TGTGCCACCGGGAGTTTCGCGGGGGGGACGCCTACTAGCACAGATACGCAGTATTTT; cdr3_aa: CATGSFAGGTPTSTDTQYF
clone_size: few; d_call: TRBD2; v_call: TRBV6-5; j_call: TRBJ2-3; cdr3_nt: TGTGCCAGCAGTTATACGGGGCCCCAGCGGGGGGGCACAGATACGCAGTATTTT; cdr3_aa: CASSYTGPQRGGTDTQYF
clone_size: .; d_call: TRBD1; v_call: TRBV12-3/TRBV12-4; j_call: TRBJ2-7; cdr3_nt: TGTGCCAGCAGTTTGGGTTGGGACAGGGGCTACGAGCAGTACTTC; cdr3_aa: CASSLGWDRGYEQYF
clone_size: .; d_call: .; v_call: TRBV6-4; j_call: TRBJ2-3; cdr3_nt: TGTGCCAGCAGCCATAGAGCCGGTGCCACAGATACGCAGTATTTT; cdr3_aa: CASSHRAGATDTQYF
clone_size: .; d_call: TRBD2; v_call: TRBV5-1; j_call: TRBJ2-1; cdr3_nt: TGCGCCAGCAGCTTGGCCCTAGCGGGGGAGGTTTACAATGAGCAGTTCTTC; cdr3_aa: CASSLALAGEVYNEQFF
clone_size: few; d_call: TRBD2; v_call: TRBV20-1; j_call: TRBJ2-1; cdr3_nt: TGCAGTGCTAGACCCGGGGGCGGGGGGTACAATGAGCAGTTCTTC; cdr3_aa: CSARPGGGGYNEQFF
clone_size: .; d_call: .; v_call: TRBV24-1; j_call: TRBJ2-3; cdr3_nt: TGTGCCACCAGTGATACTTCCAGAGATACGCAGTATTTT; cdr3_aa: CATSDTSRDTQYF
clone_size: .; d_call: .; v_call: TRBV24-1; j_call: TRBJ2-3; cdr3_nt: TGTGCCACCGAACAGGGGGGGAGCTTAGATACGCAGTATTTT; cdr3_aa: CATEQGGSLDTQYF
clone_size: few; d_call: .; v_call: TRBV4-1; j_call: TRBJ2-2; cdr3_nt: TGCGCCAGCAGCCAGGCGATCGCGAACACCGGGGAGCTGTTTTTT; cdr3_aa: CASSQAIANTGELFF
clone_size: .; d_call: TRBD2; v_call: TRBV4-3; j_call: TRBJ2-3; cdr3_nt: TGCGCCAGCAGCCCGACTAGCGGGGGGCCCCCTCGAGGGGATACGCAGTATTTT; cdr3_aa: CASSPTSGGPPRGDTQYF
clone_size: few; d_call: .; v_call: TRBV20-1; j_call: TRBJ1-1; cdr3_nt: TGCAGTGCCGGGCGGAAGAACACTGAAGCTTTCTTT; cdr3_aa: CSAGRKNTEAFF
clone_size: .; d_call: TRBD2; v_call: TRBV5-5; j_call: TRBJ2-5; cdr3_nt: TGTGCCAGCAGCAGAGGACTAGCGGCAAACCAAGAGACCCAGTACTTC; cdr3_aa: CASSRGLAANQETQYF
clone_size: few; d_call: TRBD2; v_call: TRBV4-1; j_call: TRBJ2-5; cdr3_nt: TGCGCCAGCAGCCAAGGGGGGGGGTTATACGACCAAGAGACCCAGTACTTC; cdr3_aa: CASSQGGGLYDQETQYF